The clone carrying this TCR beta chain came up a few times. Sample-barcoded 5' priming and a J-beta primer mix drove a second PCR of roughly 7 to 11 cycles. TCRdb independently ran MiXCR on the 5' RACE reads; one entry per CDR3 protein. Here the sample spans roughly 1,500,000 distinct CDR3 sequences, around 42% being singletons. The sample comes from a study of blood T cells in healthy people across ages. In germline, CDR1 is SQVTM, CDR2 ANQGSEA. The CDR3 runs to 15 residues. The V gene lost 4 bases and the J gene lost 0 bases, with 13 bases spanning the gap. The chain carries TRBV29-1 and TRBJ2-1; the D is unclear. The source material was blood. This sequence was found in a woman aged 18-35 years in good health. CDR3 bases: TGCAGCGTTGTCGGTACAGAAGTCTCCTACAATGAGCAGTTCTTC. Translation gives CSVVGTEVSYNEQFF.